This TCR beta chain emerged from a study of PD-1 blockade in classical Hodgkin lymphoma (TCRdb year 2020). Regarding the research as a whole: Nivolumab dosing was 3 mg/kg intravenously every 2 weeks, continuing until either disease progression or unacceptable toxicity. A peripheral blood immune signature of response to PD-1 blockade in classical Hodgkin lymphoma was defined using TCR beta sequencing and CyTOF.

The Qiagen DNeasy kit was used to extract genomic DNA from unsorted PBMCs and from the negatively selected CD4+ and CD8+ fractions. TCR beta CDR3 regions were amplified by immunoSEQ multiplex PCR using primers annealing to V and J segments. Amplification bias was minimized using a synthetic immune receptor repertoire, and residual bias was removed computationally after sequencing. The study's processing was this. Custom Python scripts were used to quantify repertoire diversity as the Shannon entropy index. Unsorted, CD4+ and CD8+ repertoires were analyzed separately, except for combined analyses in which CD4+ and CD8+ sequences were merged in silico. A clone counted as expanded when the clone's frequency after treatment rose at least 2-fold relative to C1D1, and clones undetected at baseline were given a pseudocount of 0.5. Singleton clones were defined as clones with 0 or 1 copy at C1D1, and non-singleton clones were defined as clones with 2 or more copies. Clones expanded in unsorted samples were annotated as CD4+, CD8+ or unknown by matching protein sequences in sorted samples from the same patient. Wilcoxon tests were applied to paired samples to test diversity changes from C1D1 to C4D1. TCRdb carries this immuneACCESS record with in-frame sequences only. Its versions omit some clonotypes, under half of them owing to an unresolved V gene in the studies checked, with the rest unexplained. V and J calls and clone size follow that table, whereas D and trimming were derived from the DNA. The sample table shows about 17,000 clones, and about four fifths are seen once. Approximately 15% of the sample is held by the ten biggest clonotypes.

At the junction V is shortened by 4 bases and J by 0 bases, with 12 bases in between. The germline V gene encodes CDR1 MGHDK and CDR2 SYGVNS. Reading from cysteine to phenylalanine, the CDR3 counts 15 amino acids. Solely the CDR3 DNA is kept, with 45 bases framed from the first base. General study outcomes and caveats: Trial patients achieving complete response had baseline diversity similar to newly diagnosed patients, whereas partial responders and progressors had significantly lower diversity. By C4D1, a significant rise was seen in CD4+ TCR diversity but not in CD8+ TCR diversity (p=0.0027 vs p=0.16), and the rise was most apparent among complete responders (p=0.02). Lower diversity was observed in patients in whom nivolumab was started less than 1 year after ASCT, and these patients were excluded from later analyses so that confounding by immune reconstitution would be avoided. Baseline TCR diversity was reported to be lower in newly diagnosed patients than in healthy donors and to be lower still in relapsed/refractory patients. The study was limited to a single clinical trial cohort, and causes of repertoire differences, possibly disease activity or prior therapy, remained undefined.

Per the publication, the time point label means: cycle 4 day 1 (C4D1), after more than 5 weeks of nivolumab. Every trial patient had relapsed following autologous stem cell transplantation, and prior brentuximab vedotin exposure was what differed among cohorts A, B and C. The trial cohort included 45 to 65 patients with relapsed/refractory classical Hodgkin lymphoma, and each patient had a best overall response of complete response, partial response or progressive disease. In the multi-cohort phase II CheckMate 205 trial, trial patients received single-agent nivolumab. Best overall response was determined by an independent review committee according to the 2007 International Working Group response criteria. Trial PBMCs were collected just before the start of nivolumab (C1D1) and during therapy at cycle 2 day 1 and cycle 4 day 1. After peripheral blood was drawn into 8 mL Vacutainer Cell Preparation Tubes, PBMCs were isolated by centrifugation and then cryopreserved.

This clone has a handful of counts. The antigen this receptor binds is unknown. Base qualities are missing; no much larger clone stands one base away. Material: peripheral blood mononuclear cells (PBMCs), obtained before the fourth cycle of nivolumab. This receptor was taken from a human donor with classical Hodgkin lymphoma. The chain is assembled from TRBV25-1 and TRBJ2-5, with a tentative D gene TRBD1 over 6 matching bases. CDR3 reads: CASSADRLYQETQYF. DNA sequence: TGTGCCAGCAGTGCAGACAGGTTGTACCAAGAGACCCAGTACTTC.